This entry features one TCR beta chain sequence. Its target is not known. This record belongs to a study of T cell responses to AZD1222 COVID-19 vaccine. The study, taken as a whole, reports: All repertoire sampling was performed exclusively after the peak T cell response. Nearly half of spike-specific TCRs reportedly target unmutated variant regions. It should be noted that donors were predominantly white British and more often female, and clonal diversity was possibly underestimated. Spike was spanned by vaccine-associated CD4 TCRs, which were dominant at 160-218 and 743-854.

Using immunoSEQ multiplex PCR, the repertoire was profiled, and TCRdb retains in-frame clones only, with some absent. The sample shows about 120,000 clones, roughly 90% of them seen only once. Trimming removed 3 bases from V and 5 bases from J; junction bases left unmatched: 9. The CDR3 totals 17 residues. Germline-derived CDR1 and CDR2 are LGHNA and YSLEER. This clonotype was obtained from an adult in good health. The chain uses TRBV4-3 and TRBJ2-2, with TRBD2 matching 10 bases. The material was peripheral blood, obtained on day 0 of AZD1222 vaccination. This CDR3 reads CASSHGLAGDVTGELFF. Here the CDR3 DNA reads TGCGCCAGCAGCCACGGGCTAGCGGGAGATGTTACCGGGGAGCTGTTTTTT.